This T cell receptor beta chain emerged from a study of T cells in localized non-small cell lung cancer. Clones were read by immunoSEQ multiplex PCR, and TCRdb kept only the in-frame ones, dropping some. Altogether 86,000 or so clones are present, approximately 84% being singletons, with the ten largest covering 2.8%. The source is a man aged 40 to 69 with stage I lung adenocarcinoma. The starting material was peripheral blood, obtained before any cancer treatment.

The CDR3 nucleotides are TGTGCCAGCAGCGTAGGAGCTAGCGGGAGTGCGACAGAGACCCAGTACTTC. Protein sequence: CASSVGASGSATETQYF. This rearrangement joins TRBV9 to TRBJ2-5, with 10 bases fitting TRBD2. J gave up 4 bases and V 0 bases, and 9 bases lay outside the gene matches. This CDR3 is built from 17 residues. CDR1 SGDLS and CDR2 YYNGEE come from the germline V gene.